The clone carrying this T cell receptor beta chain was observed a handful of times. The target antigen is unknown. The record originates from a study of beta chain features in type 1 diabetes. Findings and caveats of the study: Any PCR bias toward short templates would affect both groups alike.

The purity of all sorted populations exceeded 95%. Expressed TCRB transcripts were sequenced because the entire RNA isolate underwent reverse transcription. Generated by immunoSEQ multiplex PCR, the TCRdb table keeps only in-frame clones and is missing some. The sample includes hundreds of thousands of clones, roughly 17% of them seen just once. This CDR3 is 12 amino acids long. Per germline, CDR1 MNHNY and CDR2 SVGAGI (reference sequence). The V end was cut by 5 bases, the J end by 0 bases, with 4 bases between. This rearrangement joins TRBV6-6 to TRBJ1-1; D unresolved. Sequenced material: naive CD4+ T cells from blood. The clonotype was recovered from a woman aged 18-30 years in good health. In DNA, the CDR3 is TGTGCCAGCAGTGTAATGAACACTGAAGCTTTCTTT. Amino acid sequence: CASSVMNTEAFF.